This is a list of T cell receptor beta chains from one sample in a study of cytotoxic CD8 clonotypes in ibrutinib-treated CLL. Sequenced by immunoSEQ multiplex PCR; TCRdb stores in-frame clones only, minus some. This table holds hundreds of thousands of clones, roughly two thirds found once. The sequencing used PBMCs, collected after 36 months of ibrutinib treatment. These receptors came from a human donor with chronic lymphocytic leukemia. Both conserved end residues are part of each CDR3. A D gene is named only where the DNA matches it firmly. Expanded clones get a size class; other rows say once, few or many, or leave the size out.

clone_size j_call v_call d_call cdr3_aa cdr3_nt
NA TRBJ2-1 TRBV7-2 TRBD2 CASSGDRGGYNEQFF TGTGCCAGCAGCGGGGACCGGGGGGGATACAATGAGCAGTTCTTC
NA TRBJ1-1 TRBV10-1 NA CASSERTGTRNTEAFF TGCGCCAGCAGTGAAAGAACCGGGACAAGGAACACTGAAGCTTTCTTT
NA TRBJ2-7 TRBV27 NA CASSLGGRTYEQYF TGTGCCAGCAGTTTAGGGGGCCGAACGTACGAGCAGTACTTC
NA TRBJ2-5 TRBV5-1 NA CASGQNRETQYF TGCGCCAGCGGACAGAATCGGGAGACCCAGTACTTC
NA TRBJ1-4 TRBV11-2 TRBD1 CASSTTGDIRATNEKLFF TGTGCCAGCAGCACGACAGGGGATATCAGAGCAACTAATGAAAAACTGTTTTTT
NA TRBJ2-3 TRBV25-1 NA CASSEYAPSVDTQYF TGTGCCAGCAGTGAATATGCACCATCGGTGGATACGCAGTATTTT
NA TRBJ2-1 TRBV6-5 NA CASSYSTGGHNEQFF TGTGCCAGCAGTTACTCGACCGGGGGCCACAATGAGCAGTTCTTC
NA TRBJ1-3 TRBV9 NA CASTPEGGTGNTIYF TGTGCCAGCACCCCAGAGGGGGGCACGGGAAACACCATATATTTT
NA TRBJ2-7 TRBV7-2 TRBD2 CASSLVRLASSYEQYF TGTGCCAGCAGCTTAGTTCGACTAGCGTCCTCCTACGAGCAGTACTTC
once TRBJ1-5 TRBV28 TRBD1 CASSFSITSRQGANRPQHF TGTGCCAGCAGTTTCTCCATAACCTCTAGACAGGGCGCGAATCGGCCCCAGCATTTT
NA TRBJ2-7 TRBV20-1 NA CSARSVGEQYF TGCAGTGCTAGGAGTGTCGGCGAGCAGTACTTC
once TRBJ1-2 TRBV18 TRBD1 CASSSGGANYGYTF TGTGCCAGCTCATCAGGGGGCGCAAACTATGGCTACACCTTC
NA TRBJ2-1 TRBV7-6 NA CASSLRTLYNEQFF TGTGCCAGCAGCTTACGGACTCTATACAATGAGCAGTTCTTC
few TRBJ2-3 TRBV25-1 NA CASSEYGGDTQYF TGTGCCAGCAGTGAATATGGGGGGGATACGCAGTATTTT
few TRBJ1-6 TRBV15 NA CATSSNSPLHF TGTGCCACCAGCAGCAATTCACCCCTCCACTTT
few TRBJ1-2 TRBV9 NA CASSVATAYGYTF TGTGCCAGCAGCGTAGCTACAGCCTATGGCTACACCTTC
NA TRBJ1-1 TRBV11-2 NA CASSLDLGTEAFF TGTGCCAGCAGCTTAGATCTGGGGACTGAAGCTTTCTTT
NA TRBJ1-4 TRBV2 NA CASSDHWGTDGPNEKLFF TGTGCCAGCAGTGATCATTGGGGGACGGACGGACCAAATGAAAAACTGTTTTTT
NA TRBJ2-5 TRBV25-1 NA CASSELGAETQYF TGTGCCAGCAGTGAATTGGGCGCGGAGACCCAGTACTTC
NA TRBJ2-7 TRBV7-3 TRBD2 CASSANSGRARGEQYF TGTGCCAGCAGCGCGAATAGCGGGAGGGCCCGTGGCGAGCAGTACTTC
NA TRBJ2-7 TRBV10-3 TRBD1 CAISEPAPGTGNYEQYF TGTGCCATCAGTGAGCCTGCCCCCGGGACAGGGAACTACGAGCAGTACTTC
NA TRBJ2-7 TRBV5-6 NA CASSSPSGPNEQYF TGTGCCAGCAGCTCCCCATCGGGACCGAACGAGCAGTACTTC
NA TRBJ1-2 TRBV7-6 TRBD1 CASSDRGKGYGYTF TGTGCCAGCAGCGACAGGGGAAAGGGCTATGGCTACACCTTC
NA TRBJ1-2 TRBV29-1 NA CSVPTRPATANYGYTF TGCAGCGTTCCGACGAGGCCGGCTACGGCCAACTATGGCTACACCTTC
NA TRBJ2-7 TRBV10-3 NA CAINPGHHSYEQYF TGTGCCATCAATCCGGGACACCACTCCTACGAGCAGTACTTC
few TRBJ2-7 TRBV5-1 NA CASSLAAGNPYEQYF TGCGCCAGCAGCTTGGCCGCCGGGAATCCCTACGAGCAGTACTTC
NA TRBJ2-7 TRBV11-1 NA CASSRTGTLSSYEQYF TGTGCCAGCAGCAGAACCGGGACCCTTAGCTCCTACGAGCAGTACTTC
NA TRBJ2-7 TRBV7-8 NA CASSNRDYEQYF TGTGCCAGCAGCAACCGGGACTACGAGCAGTACTTC